Listed here are 21 T cell receptor beta chains from one sample, sequenced in a study of blood T cells in healthy people across ages. PCR was performed a second time for roughly 7 to 11 cycles using a sample-barcoded 5' primer and a J-beta primer mix. TCRdb itself ran the 5' RACE reads through MiXCR, one entry per CDR3 protein. The sample has hundreds of thousands of distinct CDR3 sequences, roughly 50% seen once. Material: blood. These TCRs come from a man in his forties or fifties in good health.

Only a few counts were recorded for this clonotype. This sequence joins TRBV4-2 and TRBJ2-7, with D perhaps TRBD2 (6 bases). The CDR3 is 14 residues long. V dropped 4 bases and J dropped 4 bases, with 14 bases sitting between them. In germline, CDR1 is LGHNA, CDR2 YNFKEQ. The CDR3 bases are TGTGCCAGCAGCCCGCAGCGGGCCCCTTACGAGCAGTACTTC. This sequence encodes CASSPQRAPYEQYF.

This chain's CDR3 is CASSLDRGVDEQFF. For the CDR3, the DNA is TGTGCCAGCAGTTTGGACAGGGGAGTGGACGAGCAGTTCTTC. The chain carries TRBV6-1 and TRBJ2-1, with 9 bases fitting TRBD1. V dropped 5 bases and J dropped 10; count of bases not matched to a gene: 9. CDR3 length equals 14 residues. CDR1 is MNHNS and CDR2 is SASEGT in the germline V gene.

This chain links TRBV5-1 with TRBJ2-1; perhaps D is TRBD1 or TRBD2 (5 bases each). Between the trimmed V and J ends, which lost 0 bases and 5 bases, there was a span of 21 bases. The CDR3 consists of 18 residues. Germline CDR1 is SGHRS and CDR2 is YFSETQ. As DNA, the CDR3 is TGCGCCAGCAGCTTGGTAGTGAGGCTGGGGGACGGGGACAATGAGCAGTTCTTC. Protein: CASSLVVRLGDGDNEQFF.

The chain combines TRBV7-9 with TRBJ1-5, with 7 bases aligning to TRBD1. The J segment lost 0 bases and the V segment lost 5 bases, leaving 1 base of the junction unmatched. Germline V gene data show CDR1 as SEHNR and CDR2 as FQNEAQ (reference sequence). The CDR3 spans 14 residues. The CDR3 bases are TGTGCCAGCAGCCGGACAGGTAGCAATCAGCCCCAGCATTTT. Its translation: CASSRTGSNQPQHF.

This clonotype was seen more than once but under ten times. The chain employs TRBV4-2 and TRBJ1-4; a possible D gene is TRBD1 (5 bases). The CDR3 sequence is 15 residues long. Germline-derived CDR1 and CDR2 are LGHNA and YNFKEQ. With 6 bases removed from V and 1 base from J, the gap between germline ends came to 12 bases. The CDR3 is CASSFGGETNEKLFF. The CDR3 DNA reads as TGTGCCAGCAGTTTTGGAGGGGAAACTAATGAAAAACTGTTTTTT.

V is TRBV12-3 or TRBV12-4 and J is TRBJ1-2, with D possibly TRBD1 on 5 matching bases. This CDR3 has 12 residues. V dropped 2 bases and J dropped 10 bases, with 11 bases sitting between them. CDR3 amino acids: CASSLRQGDYTF. CDR3 in DNA: TGTGCCAGCAGTTTAAGGCAGGGTGACTACACCTTC.

The gene calls are TRBV6-6 and TRBJ2-5; 12 bases line up with TRBD2. CDR1 is MNHNY and CDR2 is SVGAGI in the germline V gene (reference sequence). Trimming took 4 bases from V and 6 from J; bases not matched to a gene: 6. This CDR3 contains 15 residues. CDR3 amino acids: CASSSSGRAEKTQYF. The CDR3 nucleotides are TGTGCCAGCAGTTCTAGCGGGAGGGCCGAGAAGACCCAGTACTTC.

This clonotype was counted many times. The CDR3 DNA is TGCAGTGCTAACCACGGGCAGGGGTATGGCTACACCTTC. Amino acids: CSANHGQGYGYTF. The chain carries TRBV20-1 and TRBJ1-2, with a tentative D call TRBD1 (6 bases). This CDR3 comprises 13 residues. V dropped 4 bases and J dropped 5 bases, with 14 bases sitting between them. Germline V gene data show CDR1 as DFQATT and CDR2 as SNEGSKA (reference sequence).

This clonotype was counted a few times. The chain is built from TRBV28 and TRBJ1-6, with D perhaps TRBD1 (5 bases). The CDR3 length is 14 residues. The ends were cut back, 2 bases at V and 8 bases at J, with 10 bases in the middle. CDR1 is MDHEN, CDR2 SYDVKM, per germline. DNA of the CDR3: TGTGCCAGCAGTTTAGGGGGAGTAGATTCACCCCTCCACTTT. Translation gives CASSLGGVDSPLHF.

V is TRBV11-3 and J is TRBJ2-1; D ambiguous. Germline V gene lookup returns CDR1 SGHNT and CDR2 YENEEA. The CDR3 is 13 amino acids. Trimming pared 2 bases from V and 6 bases from J, leaving 8 bases between. The CDR3 loop is CASSLLGFNEQFF. DNA of the CDR3: TGTGCCAGCAGCTTACTAGGTTTCAATGAGCAGTTCTTC.

This clonotype has more than one count but fewer than ten. V gene TRBV20-1 combines with J gene TRBJ2-3; D uncertain. CDR1 is DFQATT and CDR2 is SNEGSKA in the germline V gene (reference sequence). This CDR3 has 13 amino acids. The germline V and J ends were trimmed by 1 base and 2 bases, with 7 bases remaining between them. The DNA of the CDR3 is TGCAGTGCTAGAGCTTTCACCACAGATACGCAGTATTTT. The encoded protein is CSARAFTTDTQYF.

In the case of this clonotype: A junction end diverges from the germline sequence, so it may reflect a read error. The chain couples TRBV12-3 or TRBV12-4 to TRBJ2-5; 8 nucleotides match TRBD2. The CDR3 runs 14 residues. The CDR3 nucleotides read TGTACCAGCCTCAGCGGGAGTAAAGGAGAGACCCAGTACTTC. Protein: CTSLSGSKGETQYF.

The J gene is TRBJ2-2, the V gene TRBV25-1; D is unresolved. V was clipped by 2 bases and J by 4 bases, with 11 bases between them. This CDR3 comprises 15 residues. Germline CDR1 and CDR2: MGHDK and SYGVNS. The CDR3 loop reads CASSEVGSPTGELFF. DNA for the CDR3: TGTGCCAGCAGTGAAGTTGGGTCCCCCACCGGGGAGCTGTTTTTT.

The genes are TRBV20-1 and TRBJ2-7; D might be TRBD1 or TRBD2, each matching 5 bases. There are 13 residues in the CDR3. Germline V lookup: CDR1 DFQATT, CDR2 SNEGSKA (reference sequence). Trimming removed 4 bases from V and 7 bases from J, with 17 bases in between. The CDR3 loop is CSAIGGSYNEQYF. The CDR3 nucleotides are TGCAGTGCTATTGGGGGATCCTACAATGAGCAGTACTTC.

V is TRBV3-1 and J is TRBJ2-3; perhaps TRBD2 as D (6 bases). The CDR3 length is 15 residues. CDR1 and CDR2 (germline): LGHDT, YNNKEL (reference sequence). V gave up 3 bases and J gave up 2 bases, with 12 bases separating them. CDR3 DNA sequence: TGTGCCAGCAGCCAGGATGGGAGGAACACAGATACGCAGTATTTT. It is translated as CASSQDGRNTDTQYF.

The J gene is TRBJ2-7, the V gene TRBV28, with a weak D call TRBD2 (6 bases). V was trimmed by 9 bases and J by 3 bases, leaving 18 bases between them. The CDR3 has 14 residues. In germline, CDR1 is MDHEN, CDR2 SYDVKM. CDR3 region: CASRLGAPNYEQYF. The DNA for the CDR3 is TGTGCCAGTCGACTAGGGGCCCCTAACTACGAGCAGTACTTC.

The V call is TRBV29-1, the J call TRBJ2-5; TRBD2 matches at 7 bases. Trimming cost V 5 bases and J 2 bases; bases outside gene matches: 5. The CDR3 has 13 residues. The V gene's germline CDR1 is SQVTM and CDR2 ANQGSEA. CDR3 coding DNA: TGCAGCGTTAAAGGACTAGAGCAAGAGACCCAGTACTTC. Residues: CSVKGLEQETQYF. The full variable domain, its missing parts supplied by reference TRBV29-1 and TRBJ2-5, is SAVISQKPSRDICQRGTSLTIQCQVDSQVTMMFWYRQQPGQSLTLIATANQGSEATYESGFVIDKFPISRPNLTFSTLTVSNMSPEDSSIYLCSVKGLEQETQYFGPGTRLLVL.

The chain recombines TRBV29-1 with TRBJ2-7; possibly TRBD1 or TRBD2 for D (5 bases each). Trimming pared 5 bases from V and 0 bases from J, leaving 20 bases between. CDR3 length equals 16 residues. Germline CDR1 is SQVTM and CDR2 is ANQGSEA. CDR3 nucleotides: TGCAGCGTTTTTGGGGGAGACGGTTCAAGCTCCTACGAGCAGTACTTC. Translated, it gives CSVFGGDGSSSYEQYF.

This chain connects TRBV10-2 to TRBJ1-6; D is unresolved. Between the trimmed V and J ends, which lost 7 bases and 5 bases, there was a span of 9 bases. The CDR3 sequence is 13 residues long. Germline assignment: CDR1 WSHSY and CDR2 SAAADI. CDR3 protein: CASTRGNNSPLHF. The CDR3 DNA sequence: TGCGCCAGCACCCGAGGAAATAATTCACCCCTCCACTTT.

The chain combines TRBV27 with TRBJ1-5; D remains ambiguous. The CDR3 contains 13 residues. From germline, CDR1 is MNHEY and CDR2 SMNVEV (reference sequence). V lost 2 bases to trimming and J lost 5 bases, with 7 bases between them. The CDR3 loop is CASSLREDQPQHF. As DNA, the CDR3 is TGTGCCAGCAGTTTACGGGAGGATCAGCCCCAGCATTTT.

At least ten counts were recorded for this clonotype. V usage is TRBV20-1 and J usage is TRBJ1-1; D uncertain. CDR1 is DFQATT and CDR2 is SNEGSKA in the germline V gene (reference sequence). This CDR3 has 12 amino acids. V was clipped by 3 bases and J by 1 base, with 6 bases between them. CDR3 protein: CSASAGNTEAFF. The CDR3 nucleotides are TGCAGTGCTAGCGCGGGGAACACTGAAGCTTTCTTT.